This TCR beta chain was recovered during a study of T cells after yellow fever vaccination. The study's findings and limits: The booster saw the reappearance of most primary-vaccination clones (approximately 97% CD4, 88% CD8). Highly abundant clonotypes carried over from the bulk population could end up in FACS-sorted repertoires as contaminants.

To note about this clonotype: The antigen is unknown.

TCRdb analysed the 5' RACE reads with MiXCR anew, one entry per CDR3 protein. The sample contains 100,000 to 150,000 distinct CDR3 sequences, more than 5.5% of which appear only once. The CDR3 has 16 residues. CDR1 is SGHNT and CDR2 is YYREEE in the germline V gene (reference sequence). V trimming: 0 bases; J trimming: 6 bases; junction bases outside the gene matches: 4. This sample comprised CD4+ T cells sorted from PBMCs, obtained about 41 days after the first yellow fever vaccination. The TCR originated in a man aged 18-30 years who received the YFV17D yellow fever vaccine. The V and J genes are TRBV5-4 and TRBJ2-2, with 11 bases aligning to TRBD2. The CDR3 is CASSLDLAGGAGELFF. The CDR3 nucleotides are TGTGCCAGCAGCTTGGATCTAGCGGGGGGTGCCGGGGAGCTGTTTTTT.